This T cell receptor beta chain was obtained from a study of T cell responses to AZD1222 COVID-19 vaccine (TCRdb year 2021). Background on the whole study: TCR sequencing covered 233 trial participants: 200 to 210 given two doses of AZD1222 and around 26 given two doses of MenACWY control vaccine. Trial participants were enrolled into age subgroups of 18-55, 56-69 and 70-plus years, which contained about 160, 30 and 59 TCR-sequenced participants, respectively. What the work shows at the level of the full study, not this receptor alone: Conclusions about previously exposed vaccinees are limited, since just five or six AZD1222 recipients were seropositive for SARS-CoV-2 at baseline. Participants were mostly white British, with more females than males. The authors suggested clonal diversity may have been underestimated. CD4 TCRs associated with the vaccine covered the entire spike protein, and the dominant responses were in regions 160-218 and 743-854. Because no day 14 peak-response samples were available, the repertoires could be characterized only after the peak T cell response. The 56-69-year group was small, and its depth increase did not reach significance, likely because of low power. Nearly half of unique spike-specific TCRs reportedly recognized epitopes outside regions mutated in the B.1.351 and B.1.1.7 variants. After two AZD1222 doses, both the breadth and the depth of spike-specific TCRs were significantly higher than at day 0 and than in MenACWY recipients.

The CDR3 regions of human TCRbeta chains were subjected to immunosequencing. Turning to the authors' computational methods: TCRs in the repertoires were compared against a reference library of SARS-CoV-2-specific TCRs that had been generated with the MIRA antigen-specificity platform. Breadth was defined as the fraction of unique TCRs that were SARS-CoV-2-associated, and depth was defined as the fraction of total T cells that were SARS-CoV-2-associated. Each spike-specific TCR was assigned to its reactive spike region and to a CD4 or CD8 class using the MIRA data. Log10-transformed breadth and depth values were compared by one-way ANOVA with Sidak's multiple comparisons tests. The immuneACCESS repertoire file appears here via TCRdb, limited to in-frame rearrangements. These files lack a portion of the clones; in checked studies, under half of the deficit traces to unresolved V genes, and the cause of the others is not known. That table is the source of V, J and clone size, and D and trimming were worked out from the DNA. Across this sample there are 200,000 to 250,000 clones, with about 94% seen only once. Of the sample, around 1.7% is held by the ten largest clones.

This clone showed up just once. Its antigen remains unidentified. Per-base qualities were not stored, and no clone one base away is much larger. Sample time point, as interpreted from the label and publication: about 28 days (+/-7) after the second vaccine dose. Reading the label with the study, this specimen's treatment or condition is: meningococcal conjugate vaccine given as trial control. Vaccinee samples came from UK trials COV001 and COV002, including a single-blind randomized controlled phase 2/3 trial of AZD1222 (ChAdOx1 nCoV-19) in healthy adults. For TCRbeta chain sequencing, PBMC samples were collected from trial participants at day 0 and at day 28 after the second dose. Spanning cysteine to phenylalanine, the CDR3 consists of 12 amino acids. Solely the CDR3 DNA is kept, with 36 bases framed from the first base. The trim is 6 bases for V and 5 bases for J, with a gap of 9 bases between the germline ends.

The sequencing here drew on peripheral blood, taken 28 days after the second dose of the MenACWY control vaccine. The sequence derives from an adult who received the MenACWY meningococcal vaccine as a control. The chain uses TRBV12-3 or TRBV12-4 and TRBJ2-3; the D gene cannot be named for sure. The bases are TGTGCCAGCAGCCCCGGGTTAGATACGCAGTATTTT. This translates into CASSPGLDTQYF.